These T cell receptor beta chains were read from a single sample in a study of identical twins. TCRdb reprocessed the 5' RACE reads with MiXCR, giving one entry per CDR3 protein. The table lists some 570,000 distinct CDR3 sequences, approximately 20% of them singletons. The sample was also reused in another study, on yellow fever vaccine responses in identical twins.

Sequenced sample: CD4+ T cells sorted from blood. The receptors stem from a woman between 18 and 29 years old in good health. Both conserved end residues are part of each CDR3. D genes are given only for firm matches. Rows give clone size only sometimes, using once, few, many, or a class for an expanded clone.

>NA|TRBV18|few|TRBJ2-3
CASSPDTIHTQYF
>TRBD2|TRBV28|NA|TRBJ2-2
CASSQRASGRRTGELFF
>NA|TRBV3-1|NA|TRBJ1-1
CASSQGASGWTEAFF
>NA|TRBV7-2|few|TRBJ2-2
CASSPRAIGTGELFF
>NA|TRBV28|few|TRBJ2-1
CASSLSFDTYNEQFF
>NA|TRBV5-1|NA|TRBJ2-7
CASSLQGQQYF
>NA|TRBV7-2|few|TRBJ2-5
CASSRSGAYQETQYF
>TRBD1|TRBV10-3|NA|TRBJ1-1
CASQKTGEAFF
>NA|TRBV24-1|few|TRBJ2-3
CATSDQSDTQYF
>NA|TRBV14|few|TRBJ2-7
CASSQTSGKYEQYF
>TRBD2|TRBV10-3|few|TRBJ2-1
CAITEGSGRDEQFF
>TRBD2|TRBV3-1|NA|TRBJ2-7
CASSPSPGLGFYEQYF
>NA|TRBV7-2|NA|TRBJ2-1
CASSFRLSNEQFF
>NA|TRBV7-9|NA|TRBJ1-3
CASSPPGPRPTIYF
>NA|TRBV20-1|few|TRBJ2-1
CSARAASNTNEQFF
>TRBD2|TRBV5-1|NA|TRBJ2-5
CASSLSAGGQIQETQYF
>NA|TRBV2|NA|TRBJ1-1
CASRALSTEAFF
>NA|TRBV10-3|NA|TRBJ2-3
CAIRQAPTDTQYF
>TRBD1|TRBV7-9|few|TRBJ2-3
CASSLDRILFTQYF
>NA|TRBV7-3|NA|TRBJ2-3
CASSLTFSTDTQYF
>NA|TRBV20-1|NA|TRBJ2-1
CSARIYNEQFF
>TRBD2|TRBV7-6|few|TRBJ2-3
CAKTSGGARGDTQYF
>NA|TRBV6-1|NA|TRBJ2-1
CASNQRGPYNEQFF
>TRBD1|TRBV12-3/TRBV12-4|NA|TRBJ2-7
CASSLGQGVQNEQYF
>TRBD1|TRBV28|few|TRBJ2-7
CATDGTGNYEQYF
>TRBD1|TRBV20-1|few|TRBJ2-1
CSAKYRDRDLFYNEQFF
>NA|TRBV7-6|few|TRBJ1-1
CASSLTGVSTEAFF
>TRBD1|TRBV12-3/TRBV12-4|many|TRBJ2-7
CASRAGTGGSYEQYF
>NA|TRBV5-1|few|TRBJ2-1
CASSLSSAAYNEQFF
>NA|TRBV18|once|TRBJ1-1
CASSPWQTNTEAFF
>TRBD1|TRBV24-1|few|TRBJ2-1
CATSDQMGQYNEQFF
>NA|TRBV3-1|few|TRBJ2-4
CASSQVWGKGNIQYF
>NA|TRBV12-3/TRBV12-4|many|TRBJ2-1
CASSLTSYNEQFF
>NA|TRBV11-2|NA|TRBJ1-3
CASSLIAGSGNTIYF
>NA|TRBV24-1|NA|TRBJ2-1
CATSDLTRGGREGEQFF